The 20 T cell receptor beta chains reported below all come from one sample, sequenced in a study of cytotoxic CD8 clonotypes in ibrutinib-treated CLL. The protocol was immunoSEQ multiplex PCR, while the TCRdb copy is restricted to in-frame clones and leaves out a portion. The data show under 9,500 clones, about 70% seen once. This specimen consisted of PBMCs, obtained before ibrutinib treatment. Receptor source: a human donor with chronic lymphocytic leukemia.

A few counts support this clone. V is TRBV7-3 and J is TRBJ1-1; D uncertain. The germline V gene has CDR1 SGHTA and CDR2 FQGTGA. The CDR3 sequence is 13 residues long. V was trimmed by 3 bases and J by 6 bases, leaving 11 bases between them. In nucleotides, the CDR3 is TGTGCCAGCAGCTTCGGCCAGTCCTCTGAAGCTTTCTTT. This encodes CASSFGQSSEAFF.

This clone occurred a few times. This chain joins TRBV4-2 and TRBJ1-1; 8 bases map to TRBD1. Looked up from germline, CDR1 is LGHNA and CDR2 is YNFKEQ. The J segment lost 3 bases and the V segment lost 4 bases, leaving 7 bases of the junction unmatched. The CDR3 is made up of 15 amino acids. The CDR3 bases are TGTGCCAGCAGCCGAGGACAGGGACGAGACACTGAAGCTTTCTTT. Translated, it gives CASSRGQGRDTEAFF.

This clone came up once. This chain connects TRBV16 to TRBJ2-1; TRBD1 matches 9 bases. CDR1 KGHSY and CDR2 FQNENV come from the germline V gene. J lost 8 bases, V lost 7 bases, and 15 bases had no gene match. This CDR3 spans 16 amino acids. CDR3 sequence reads: CASTPLDRGSSDEQFF. In nucleotides, the CDR3 is TGTGCCAGCACCCCCCTCGACAGGGGGAGCTCGGATGAGCAGTTCTTC.

This chain links TRBV28 with TRBJ1-2; 7 bases map to TRBD1. The V gene end was trimmed by 11 bases and the J gene end by 5 bases; junction bases not matched to a gene: 20. The CDR3 loop spans 16 amino acids. Per germline, CDR1 MDHEN and CDR2 SYDVKM. The CDR3 DNA sequence: TGTGCCGGCACCCTCGAGGGGCAGGGGGAATATTATGGCTACACCTTC. This gives the protein CAGTLEGQGEYYGYTF.

This chain joins TRBV6-6 and TRBJ2-3; 11 nucleotides line up with TRBD1. CDR1 and CDR2 (germline): MNHNY, SVGAGI (reference sequence). CDR3 length: 14 amino acids. J gave up 4 bases and V 5 bases, and 2 bases lay outside the gene matches. DNA of the CDR3: TGTGCCAGCAGTGGGGGACAGGGGGCAGATACGCAGTATTTT. It codes for CASSGGQGADTQYF.

This clone was picked up one time. The chain employs TRBV18 and TRBJ2-1; D may be TRBD1 (5 bases). Germline assignment: CDR1 KGHSH and CDR2 LQKENI. V was cut by 1 base and J by 8 bases, with 6 bases left in between. The CDR3 has 12 amino acids. CDR3 sequence reads: CASSPLRDEQFF. The CDR3, as DNA: TGTGCCAGCTCACCACTCAGGGATGAGCAGTTCTTC.

This clone was counted between two and nine times. The rearrangement uses TRBV11-2 and TRBJ2-5; D not certain. CDR1 and CDR2 from the germline V gene are SGHAT and FQNNGV. V was shortened by 5 bases and J by 2 bases, with 12 bases between the two germline ends. The CDR3 loop spans 14 amino acids. The CDR3 bases are TGTGCCAGCAGCCGCGACGATGGACAAGAGACCCAGTACTTC. This sequence encodes CASSRDDGQETQYF.

In this sample, this clone turned up a few times. The V and J genes are TRBV5-1 and TRBJ2-7; D remains unclear. The germline gives CDR1 SGHRS, CDR2 YFSETQ. Trimming took 4 bases from V and 3 from J, leaving 11 bases between them. The CDR3 has 13 amino acids. The CDR3 protein is CASSLLRFYEQYF. The CDR3 DNA reads TGCGCCAGCAGCCTCCTTAGGTTCTACGAGCAGTACTTC.

The CDR3 sequence: CASSLSAGAKNIQYF. DNA for the CDR3: TGCGCCAGCAGCTTGTCGGCAGGGGCTAAAAACATTCAGTACTTC. V gene TRBV5-1 combines with J gene TRBJ2-4, with D perhaps matching TRBD1 (6 bases). The ends were cut back, 1 base at V and 4 bases at J, with 12 bases in the middle. CDR1 and CDR2 (germline): SGHRS, YFSETQ. The length of the CDR3 is 15 residues.

This chain joins TRBV10-2 and TRBJ1-2, with unresolved D. The CDR3 is made up of 14 amino acids. The V and J ends lost 4 bases and 4 bases respectively, with 13 bases between them. Germline CDR1 reads WSHSY; CDR2 reads SAAADI. The CDR3 spells CASSVADGTYGYTF. CDR3 DNA: TGCGCCAGCAGTGTGGCGGACGGAACCTATGGCTACACCTTC.

This chain joins TRBV18 and TRBJ2-1, with TRBD1 matching over 9 bases. J was trimmed by 4 bases and V by 4 bases; bases with no gene match: 8. The CDR3 is 16 residues long. Germline lookup yields CDR1 KGHSH and CDR2 LQKENI. As DNA, the CDR3 is TGTGCCAGCTCACTGATCGGGACAGGGATTTACAATGAGCAGTTCTTC. Amino acids: CASSLIGTGIYNEQFF.

The rearrangement joins TRBV5-5 to TRBJ2-3; D may correspond to TRBD1 or TRBD2 (5 bases each). Trimming removed 3 bases at V and 4 bases at J, with 12 bases between. The V gene's germline CDR1 is SGHKS and CDR2 YYEKEE (reference sequence). The CDR3 is 14 residues long. CDR3 sequence (DNA): TGTGCCAGCAGCTGGGACCGCTGGCCAGATACGCAGTATTTT. Translating gives CASSWDRWPDTQYF.

This clone rates as large. The chain carries TRBV7-3 and TRBJ2-3; a weak D match, TRBD1 (5 bases). There are 15 residues in the CDR3. In germline, CDR1 is SGHTA, CDR2 FQGTGA. Trimming shortened V by 1 base and J by 2 bases, and 10 bases separated the two germline ends. The DNA for the CDR3 is TGTGCCAGCAGCTTAAGAGGACATATCACAGATACGCAGTATTTT. It yields the protein CASSLRGHITDTQYF.

This chain links TRBV4-1 with TRBJ2-7, with D tentatively TRBD1 (6 bases). The CDR3 totals 16 residues. V lost 0 bases and J 6 bases, leaving 18 bases between the germline ends. CDR1 is MGHRA, CDR2 YSYEKL, per germline. CDR3 region: CASSQDPGTPYVEQYF. The CDR3, as DNA: TGCGCCAGCAGCCAAGATCCCGGGACACCCTACGTCGAGCAGTACTTC.

This clone was detected a few times. The V gene is TRBV28, the J gene TRBJ1-4, with D unclear. Germline CDR1 MDHEN, CDR2 SYDVKM. The length of the CDR3 is 12 residues. V lost 6 bases to trimming and J lost 2 bases, with 4 bases between them. In nucleotides, the CDR3 is TGTGCCAGCAGGGAGACTAATGAAAAACTGTTTTTT. The encoded protein is CASRETNEKLFF.

V usage is TRBV5-1 and J usage is TRBJ2-3; D possibly corresponds to TRBD1 (6 bases). Trimming shortened V by 2 bases and J by 1 base, and 14 bases separated the two germline ends. The CDR3 totals 16 residues. Germline V CDR1 and CDR2: SGHRS, YFSETQ. The CDR3: CASSFIQGVGTDTQYF. CDR3 in DNA: TGCGCCAGCAGCTTTATACAGGGAGTCGGCACAGATACGCAGTATTTT.

The chain carries TRBV6-4 and TRBJ1-1; D is ambiguous. CDR3 length: 13 amino acids. V lost 4 bases, J lost 0 bases, and 6 bases lay in between. The germline V gene has CDR1 MRHNA and CDR2 SNTAGT. As DNA, the CDR3 is TGTGCCAGCAGTGTCCACCTGAACACTGAAGCTTTCTTT. Protein product: CASSVHLNTEAFF.

The J gene is TRBJ2-1, the V gene TRBV7-8; TRBD2 matches at 11 bases. CDR1 is SGHVS, CDR2 FQNEAQ, per germline. The ends lost 3 bases at V and 2 bases at J; junction bases unmatched: 9. The CDR3 is 18 residues long. This chain's CDR3 is CASSFGLAGGIPYNEQFF. The CDR3, as DNA: TGTGCCAGCAGCTTCGGGCTAGCGGGAGGCATCCCCTACAATGAGCAGTTCTTC.

By frequency in the sample, this clone is medium-sized. The genes are TRBV29-1 and TRBJ1-1, with D possibly being TRBD1 (5 bases). This CDR3 region has 12 residues. Between the trimmed V and J ends, which lost 7 bases and 7 bases, there was a span of 16 bases. Per germline, CDR1 SQVTM and CDR2 ANQGSEA. The CDR3 reads CSGNGRTNEAFF. CDR3 DNA: TGCAGCGGGAACGGGAGGACAAATGAAGCTTTCTTT. The full variable domain, in which reference TRBV29-1 and TRBJ1-1 provide the parts outside the CDR3, is SAVISQKPSRDICQRGTSLTIQCQVDSQVTMMFWYRQQPGQSLTLIATANQGSEATYESGFVIDKFPISRPNLTFSTLTVSNMSPEDSSIYLCSGNGRTNEAFFGQGTRLTVV.

The chain couples TRBV29-1 to TRBJ1-4; TRBD1 is a possible D gene (5 bases). Per germline, CDR1 SQVTM and CDR2 ANQGSEA. This CDR3 region has 14 residues. V gave up 0 bases and J gave up 11 bases, with 16 bases separating them. The CDR3, as DNA: TGCAGCGTTGAAGAATCCCAGGGTCTTGAGAAACTGTTTTTT. Encoded protein: CSVEESQGLEKLFF.